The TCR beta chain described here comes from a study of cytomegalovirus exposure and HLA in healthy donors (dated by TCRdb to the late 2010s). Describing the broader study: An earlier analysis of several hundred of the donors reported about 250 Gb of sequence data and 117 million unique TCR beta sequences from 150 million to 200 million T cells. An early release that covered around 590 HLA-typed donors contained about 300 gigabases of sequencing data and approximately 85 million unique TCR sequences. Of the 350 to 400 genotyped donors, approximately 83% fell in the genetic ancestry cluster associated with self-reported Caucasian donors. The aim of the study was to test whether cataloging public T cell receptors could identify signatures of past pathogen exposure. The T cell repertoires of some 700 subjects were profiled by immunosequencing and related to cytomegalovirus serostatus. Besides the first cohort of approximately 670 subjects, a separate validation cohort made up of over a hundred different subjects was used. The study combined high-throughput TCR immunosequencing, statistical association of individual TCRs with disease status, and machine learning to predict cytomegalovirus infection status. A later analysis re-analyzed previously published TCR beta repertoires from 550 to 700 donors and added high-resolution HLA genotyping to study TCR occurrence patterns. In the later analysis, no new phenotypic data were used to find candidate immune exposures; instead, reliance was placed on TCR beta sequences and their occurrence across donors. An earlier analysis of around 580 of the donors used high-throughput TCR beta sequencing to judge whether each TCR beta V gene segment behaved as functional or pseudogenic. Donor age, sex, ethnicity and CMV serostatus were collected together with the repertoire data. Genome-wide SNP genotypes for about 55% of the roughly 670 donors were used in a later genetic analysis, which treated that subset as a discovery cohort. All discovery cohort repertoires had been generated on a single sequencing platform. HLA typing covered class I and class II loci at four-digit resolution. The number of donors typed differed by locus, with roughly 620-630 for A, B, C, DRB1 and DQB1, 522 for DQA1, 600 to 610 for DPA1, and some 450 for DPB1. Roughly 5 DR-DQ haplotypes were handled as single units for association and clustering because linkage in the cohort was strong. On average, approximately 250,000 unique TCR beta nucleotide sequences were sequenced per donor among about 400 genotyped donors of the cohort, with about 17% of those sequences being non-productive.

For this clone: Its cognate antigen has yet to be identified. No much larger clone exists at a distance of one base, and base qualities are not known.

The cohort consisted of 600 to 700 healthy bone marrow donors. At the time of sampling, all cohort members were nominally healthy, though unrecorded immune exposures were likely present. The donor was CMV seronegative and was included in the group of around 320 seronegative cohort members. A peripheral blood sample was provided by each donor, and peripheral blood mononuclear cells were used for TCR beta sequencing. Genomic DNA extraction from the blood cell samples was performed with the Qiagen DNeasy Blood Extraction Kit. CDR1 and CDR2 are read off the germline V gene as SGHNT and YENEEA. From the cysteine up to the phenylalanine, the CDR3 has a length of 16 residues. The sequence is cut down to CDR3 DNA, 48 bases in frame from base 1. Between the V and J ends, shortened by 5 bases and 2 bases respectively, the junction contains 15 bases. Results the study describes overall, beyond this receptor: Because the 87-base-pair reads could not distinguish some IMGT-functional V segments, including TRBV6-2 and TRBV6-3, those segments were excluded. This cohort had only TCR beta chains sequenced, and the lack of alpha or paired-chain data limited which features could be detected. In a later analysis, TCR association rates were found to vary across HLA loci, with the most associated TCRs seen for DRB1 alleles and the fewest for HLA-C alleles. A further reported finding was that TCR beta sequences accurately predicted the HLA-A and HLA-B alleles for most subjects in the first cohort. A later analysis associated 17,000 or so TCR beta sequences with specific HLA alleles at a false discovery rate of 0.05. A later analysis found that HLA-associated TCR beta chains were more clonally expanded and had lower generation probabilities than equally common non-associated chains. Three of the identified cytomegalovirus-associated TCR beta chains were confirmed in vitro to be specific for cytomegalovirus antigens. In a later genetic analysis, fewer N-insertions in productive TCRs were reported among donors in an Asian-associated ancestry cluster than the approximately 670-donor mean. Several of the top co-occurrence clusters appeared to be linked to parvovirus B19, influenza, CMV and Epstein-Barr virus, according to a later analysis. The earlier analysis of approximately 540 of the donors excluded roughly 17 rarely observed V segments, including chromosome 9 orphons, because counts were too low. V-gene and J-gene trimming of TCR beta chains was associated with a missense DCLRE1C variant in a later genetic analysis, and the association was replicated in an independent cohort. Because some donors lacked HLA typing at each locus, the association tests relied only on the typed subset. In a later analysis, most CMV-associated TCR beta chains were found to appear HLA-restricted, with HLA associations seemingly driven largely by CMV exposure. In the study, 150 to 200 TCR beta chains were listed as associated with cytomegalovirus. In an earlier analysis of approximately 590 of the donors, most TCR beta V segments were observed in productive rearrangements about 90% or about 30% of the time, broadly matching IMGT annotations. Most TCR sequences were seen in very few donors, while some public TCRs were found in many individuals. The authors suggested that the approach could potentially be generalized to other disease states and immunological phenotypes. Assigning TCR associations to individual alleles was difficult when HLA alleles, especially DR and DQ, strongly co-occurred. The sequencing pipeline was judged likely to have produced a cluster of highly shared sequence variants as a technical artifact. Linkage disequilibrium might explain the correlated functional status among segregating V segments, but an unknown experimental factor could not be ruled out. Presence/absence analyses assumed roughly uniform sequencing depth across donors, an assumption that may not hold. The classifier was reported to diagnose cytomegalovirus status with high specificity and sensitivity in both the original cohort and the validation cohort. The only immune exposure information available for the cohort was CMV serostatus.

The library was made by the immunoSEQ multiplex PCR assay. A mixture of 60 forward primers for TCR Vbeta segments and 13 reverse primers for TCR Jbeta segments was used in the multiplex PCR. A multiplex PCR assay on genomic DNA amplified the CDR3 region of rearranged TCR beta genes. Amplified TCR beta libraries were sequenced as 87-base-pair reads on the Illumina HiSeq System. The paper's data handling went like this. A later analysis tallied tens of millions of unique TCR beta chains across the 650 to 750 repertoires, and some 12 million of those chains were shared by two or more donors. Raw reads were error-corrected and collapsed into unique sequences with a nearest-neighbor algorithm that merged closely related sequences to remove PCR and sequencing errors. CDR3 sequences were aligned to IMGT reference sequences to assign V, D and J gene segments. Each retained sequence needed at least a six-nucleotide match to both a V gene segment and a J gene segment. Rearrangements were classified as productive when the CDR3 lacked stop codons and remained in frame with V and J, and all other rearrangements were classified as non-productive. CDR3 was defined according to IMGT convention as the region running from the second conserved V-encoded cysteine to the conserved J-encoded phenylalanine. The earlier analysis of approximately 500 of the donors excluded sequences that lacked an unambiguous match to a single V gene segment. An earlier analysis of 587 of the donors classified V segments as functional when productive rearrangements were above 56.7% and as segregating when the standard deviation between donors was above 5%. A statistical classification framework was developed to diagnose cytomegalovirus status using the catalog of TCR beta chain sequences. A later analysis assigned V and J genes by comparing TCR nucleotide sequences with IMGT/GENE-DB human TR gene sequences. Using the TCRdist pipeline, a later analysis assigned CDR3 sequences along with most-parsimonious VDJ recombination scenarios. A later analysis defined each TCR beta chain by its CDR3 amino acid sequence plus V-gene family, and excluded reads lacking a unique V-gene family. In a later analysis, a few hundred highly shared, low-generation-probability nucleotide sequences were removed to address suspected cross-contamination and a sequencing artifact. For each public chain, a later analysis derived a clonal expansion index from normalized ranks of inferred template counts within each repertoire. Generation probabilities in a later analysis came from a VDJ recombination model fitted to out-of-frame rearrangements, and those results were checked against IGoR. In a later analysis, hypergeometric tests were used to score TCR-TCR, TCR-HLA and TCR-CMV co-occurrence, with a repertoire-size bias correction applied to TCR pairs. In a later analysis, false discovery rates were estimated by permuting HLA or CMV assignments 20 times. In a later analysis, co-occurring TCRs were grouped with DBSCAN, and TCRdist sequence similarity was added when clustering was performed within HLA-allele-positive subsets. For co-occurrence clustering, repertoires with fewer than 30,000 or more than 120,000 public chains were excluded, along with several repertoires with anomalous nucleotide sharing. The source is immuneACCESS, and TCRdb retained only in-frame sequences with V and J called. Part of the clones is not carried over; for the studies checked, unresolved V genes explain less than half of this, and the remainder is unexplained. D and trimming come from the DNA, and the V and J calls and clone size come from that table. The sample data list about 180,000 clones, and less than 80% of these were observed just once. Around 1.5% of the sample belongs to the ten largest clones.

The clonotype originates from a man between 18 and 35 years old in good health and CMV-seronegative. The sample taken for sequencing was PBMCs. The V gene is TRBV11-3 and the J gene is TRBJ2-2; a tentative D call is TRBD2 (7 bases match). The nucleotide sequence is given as TGTGCCAGCAGCCCCTCCCGGGGGGCTAACACCGGGGAGCTGTTTTTT. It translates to CASSPSRGANTGELFF.